Sequencing of this T cell receptor beta chain was carried out in a study of CD8 T cells in Susac syndrome. The CDR3 covers 20 residues. Looked up from germline, CDR1 is SGHDT and CDR2 is YYEEEE. Losses at the gene ends were 2 bases for V and 1 base for J; bases not matched to a gene: 13. With random hexamers, 0.5 to 1 ug RNA was reverse transcribed. TCRdb processed the immunoSEQ multiplex PCR reads anew with MiXCR; each CDR3 protein has one entry. This table has 150,000 or so distinct CDR3 sequences, about 94% appearing once. Sample: CD8+ T cells from PBMCs. The sequence came from a human donor with multiple sclerosis. This chain links TRBV5-6 with TRBJ2-6, with 9 nucleotides matching TRBD1. The CDR3 DNA sequence: TGTGCCAGCAGCTTTTACTTTTTGGGACAGGGATCTTCTGGGGCCAACGTCCTGACTTTC. This gives the protein CASSFYFLGQGSSGANVLTF.